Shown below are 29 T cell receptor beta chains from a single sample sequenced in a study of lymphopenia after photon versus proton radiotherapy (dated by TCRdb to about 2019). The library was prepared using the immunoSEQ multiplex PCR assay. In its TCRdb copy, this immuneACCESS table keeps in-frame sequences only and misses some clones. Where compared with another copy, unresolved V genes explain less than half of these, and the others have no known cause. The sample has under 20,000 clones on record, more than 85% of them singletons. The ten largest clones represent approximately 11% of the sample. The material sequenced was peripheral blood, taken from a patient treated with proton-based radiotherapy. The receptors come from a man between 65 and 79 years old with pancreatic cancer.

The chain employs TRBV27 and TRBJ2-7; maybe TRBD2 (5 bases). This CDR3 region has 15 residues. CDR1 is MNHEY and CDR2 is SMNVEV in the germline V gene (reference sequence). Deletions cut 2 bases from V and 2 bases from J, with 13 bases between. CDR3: CASSLAIARTYEQYF. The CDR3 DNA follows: TGTGCCAGCAGTTTAGCCATAGCGCGTACCTACGAGCAGTACTTC.

The CDR3 spells CASSFLRGGVNTEAFF. In nucleotides, the CDR3 is TGTGCCAGCAGTTTCCTCAGGGGGGGTGTGAACACTGAAGCTTTCTTT. The chain employs TRBV28 and TRBJ1-1; TRBD1 matches 7 bases. CDR1 is MDHEN, CDR2 SYDVKM, per germline. The length of the CDR3 is 16 residues. Trimming cost V 3 bases and J 0 bases; bases outside gene matches: 7.

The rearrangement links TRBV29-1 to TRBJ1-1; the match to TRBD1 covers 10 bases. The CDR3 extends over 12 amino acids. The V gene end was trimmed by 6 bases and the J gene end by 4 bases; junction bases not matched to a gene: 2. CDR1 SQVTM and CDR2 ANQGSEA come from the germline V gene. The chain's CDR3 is CSVRTGGTEAFF. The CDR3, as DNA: TGCAGCGTCAGGACAGGGGGCACTGAAGCTTTCTTT.

CDR3 residues: CASSKLGNTEAFF. The CDR3 DNA follows: TGCGCCAGCAGCAAGTTGGGCAACACTGAAGCTTTCTTT. The gene calls are TRBV5-1 and TRBJ1-1; no clear D gene. The CDR3 has 13 amino acids. Germline assignment: CDR1 SGHRS and CDR2 YFSETQ. Trimming took 4 bases from V and 2 from J, leaving 9 bases between them.

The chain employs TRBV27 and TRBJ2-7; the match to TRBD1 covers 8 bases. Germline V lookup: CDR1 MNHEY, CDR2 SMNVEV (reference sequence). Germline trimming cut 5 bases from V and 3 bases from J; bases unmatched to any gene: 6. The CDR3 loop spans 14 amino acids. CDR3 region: CASSPMGQVYEQYF. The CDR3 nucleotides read TGTGCCAGCAGTCCGATGGGACAGGTCTACGAGCAGTACTTC.

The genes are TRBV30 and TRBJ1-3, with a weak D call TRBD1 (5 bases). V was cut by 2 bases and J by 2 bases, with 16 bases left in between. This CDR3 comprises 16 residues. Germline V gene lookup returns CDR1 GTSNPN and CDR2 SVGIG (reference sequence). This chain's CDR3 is CAWSIPGGTPGNTIYF. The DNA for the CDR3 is TGTGCCTGGAGTATCCCCGGGGGGACCCCTGGAAACACCATATATTTT.

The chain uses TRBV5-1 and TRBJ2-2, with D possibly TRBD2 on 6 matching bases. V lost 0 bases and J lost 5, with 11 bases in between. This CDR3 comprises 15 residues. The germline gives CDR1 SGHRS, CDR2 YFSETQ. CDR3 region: CASSLEGGGTGELFF. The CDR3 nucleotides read TGCGCCAGCAGCTTGGAGGGAGGAGGGACCGGGGAGCTGTTTTTT.

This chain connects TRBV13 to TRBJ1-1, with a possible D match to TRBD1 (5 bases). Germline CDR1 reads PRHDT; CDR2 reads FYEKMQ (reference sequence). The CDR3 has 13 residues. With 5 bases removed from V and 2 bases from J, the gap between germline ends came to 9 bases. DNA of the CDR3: TGTGCCAGCAGCCCTACAGGTAACACTGAAGCTTTCTTT. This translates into CASSPTGNTEAFF.

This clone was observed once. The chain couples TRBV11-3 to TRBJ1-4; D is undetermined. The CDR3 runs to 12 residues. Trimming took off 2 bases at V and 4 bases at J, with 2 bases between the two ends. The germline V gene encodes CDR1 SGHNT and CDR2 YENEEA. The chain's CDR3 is CASSLSNEKLFF. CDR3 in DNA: TGTGCCAGCAGCTTAAGTAATGAAAAACTGTTTTTT.

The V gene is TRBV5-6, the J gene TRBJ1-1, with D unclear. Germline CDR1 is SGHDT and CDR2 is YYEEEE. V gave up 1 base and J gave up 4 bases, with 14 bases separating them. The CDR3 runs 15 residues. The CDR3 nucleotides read TGTGCCAGCAGCTTGTTAAACAGAGTGAGCACTGAAGCTTTCTTT. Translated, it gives CASSLLNRVSTEAFF.

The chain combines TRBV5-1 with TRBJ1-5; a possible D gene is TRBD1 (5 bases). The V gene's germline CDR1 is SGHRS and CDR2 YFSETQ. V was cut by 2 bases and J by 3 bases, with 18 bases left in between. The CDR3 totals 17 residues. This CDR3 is CASSFMRDLQINQPQHF. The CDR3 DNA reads TGCGCCAGCAGCTTCATGCGGGACCTACAAATCAATCAGCCCCAGCATTTT.

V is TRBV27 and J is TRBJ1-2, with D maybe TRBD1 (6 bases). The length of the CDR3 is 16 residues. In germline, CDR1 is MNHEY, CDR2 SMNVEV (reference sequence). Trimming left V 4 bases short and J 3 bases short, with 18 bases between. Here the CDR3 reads CASSSTGYPLHYGYTF. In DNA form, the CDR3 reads TGTGCCAGCAGTTCGACAGGATACCCACTCCACTATGGCTACACCTTC.

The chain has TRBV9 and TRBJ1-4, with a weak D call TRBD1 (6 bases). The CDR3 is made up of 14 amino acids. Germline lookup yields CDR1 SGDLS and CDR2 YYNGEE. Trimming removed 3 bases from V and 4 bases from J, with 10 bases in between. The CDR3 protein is CASSERTDNEKLFF. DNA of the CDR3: TGTGCCAGCAGCGAACGGACAGATAATGAAAAACTGTTTTTT.

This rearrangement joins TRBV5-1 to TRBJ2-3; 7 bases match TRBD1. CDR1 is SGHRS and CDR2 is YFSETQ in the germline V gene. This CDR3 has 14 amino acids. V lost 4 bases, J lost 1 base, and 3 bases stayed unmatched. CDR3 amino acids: CASSRGGGTDTQYF. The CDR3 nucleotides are TGCGCCAGCAGCCGAGGGGGCGGCACAGATACGCAGTATTTT.

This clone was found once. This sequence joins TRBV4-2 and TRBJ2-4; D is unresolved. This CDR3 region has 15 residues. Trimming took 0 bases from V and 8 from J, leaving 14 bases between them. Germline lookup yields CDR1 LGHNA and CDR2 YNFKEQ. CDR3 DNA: TGTGCCAGCAGCCAAGATTTTACTCCGGAGTACATTCAGTACTTC. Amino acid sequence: CASSQDFTPEYIQYF.

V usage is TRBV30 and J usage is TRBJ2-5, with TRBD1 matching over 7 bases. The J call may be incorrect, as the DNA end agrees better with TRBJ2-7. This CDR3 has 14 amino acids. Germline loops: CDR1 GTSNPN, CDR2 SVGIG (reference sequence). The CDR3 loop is CAWSEQGFSYEQYF. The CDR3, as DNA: TGTGCCTGGAGTGAACAGGGGTTCTCCTACGAGCAGTACTTC.

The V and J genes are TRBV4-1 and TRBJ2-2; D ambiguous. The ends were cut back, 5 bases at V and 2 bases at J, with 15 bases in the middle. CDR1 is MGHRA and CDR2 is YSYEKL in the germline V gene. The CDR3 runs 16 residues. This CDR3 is CASSSPGRRNTGELFF. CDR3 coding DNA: TGCGCCAGCAGCAGCCCCGGACGGAGAAACACCGGGGAGCTGTTTTTT.

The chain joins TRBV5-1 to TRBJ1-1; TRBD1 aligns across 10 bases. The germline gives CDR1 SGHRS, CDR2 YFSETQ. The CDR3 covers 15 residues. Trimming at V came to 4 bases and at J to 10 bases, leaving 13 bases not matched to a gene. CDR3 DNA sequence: TGCGCCAGCAGCGCGTACGAGACAGGGGGCGCGGGAGCTTTCTTT. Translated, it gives CASSAYETGGAGAFF.

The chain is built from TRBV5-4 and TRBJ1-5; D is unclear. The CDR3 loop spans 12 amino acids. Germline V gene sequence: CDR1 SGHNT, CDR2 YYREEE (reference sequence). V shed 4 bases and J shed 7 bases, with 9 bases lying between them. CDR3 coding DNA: TGTGCCAGCAGCCTCCAAGGGCAGCCCCAGCATTTT. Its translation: CASSLQGQPQHF. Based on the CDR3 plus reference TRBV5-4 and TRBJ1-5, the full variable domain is ETGVTQSPTHLIKTRGQQVTLRCSSQSGHNTVSWYQQALGQGPQFIFQYYREEENGRGNFPPRFSGLQFPNYSSELNVNALELDDSALYLCASSLQGQPQHFGDGTRLSIL.

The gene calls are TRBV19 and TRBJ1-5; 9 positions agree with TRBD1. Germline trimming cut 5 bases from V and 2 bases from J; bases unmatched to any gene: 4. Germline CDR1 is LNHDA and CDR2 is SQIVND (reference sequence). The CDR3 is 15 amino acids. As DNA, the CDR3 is TGTGCCAGTAGTCTTACAGGGGGCGGCAATCAGCCCCAGCATTTT. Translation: CASSLTGGGNQPQHF.

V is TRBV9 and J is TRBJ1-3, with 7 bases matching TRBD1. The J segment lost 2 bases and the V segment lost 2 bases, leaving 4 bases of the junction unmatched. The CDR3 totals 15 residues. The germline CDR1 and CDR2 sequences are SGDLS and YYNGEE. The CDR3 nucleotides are TGTGCCAGCAGCGTTAGGGGGCTGACTGGAAACACCATATATTTT. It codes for CASSVRGLTGNTIYF.

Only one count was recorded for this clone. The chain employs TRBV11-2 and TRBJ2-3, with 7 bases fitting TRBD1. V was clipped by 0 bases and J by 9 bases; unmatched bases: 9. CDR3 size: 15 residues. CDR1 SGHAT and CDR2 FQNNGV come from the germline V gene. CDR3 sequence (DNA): TGTGCCAGCAGCTTAGAGATGAGTACGACAGGGACGCAGTATTTT. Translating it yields CASSLEMSTTGTQYF.

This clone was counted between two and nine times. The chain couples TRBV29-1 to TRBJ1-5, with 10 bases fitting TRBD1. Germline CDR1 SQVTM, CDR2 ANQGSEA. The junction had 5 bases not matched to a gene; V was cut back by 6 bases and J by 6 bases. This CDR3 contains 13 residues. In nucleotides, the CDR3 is TGCAGCGTGACAGGGGGCGACGGTCAGCCCCAGCATTTT. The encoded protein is CSVTGGDGQPQHF.

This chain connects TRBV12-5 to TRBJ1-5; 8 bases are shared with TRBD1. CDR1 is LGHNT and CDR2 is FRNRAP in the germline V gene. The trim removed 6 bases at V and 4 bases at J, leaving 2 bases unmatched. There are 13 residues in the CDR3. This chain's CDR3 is CASGWTGNQPQHF. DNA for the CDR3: TGTGCTAGTGGGTGGACAGGGAATCAGCCCCAGCATTTT.

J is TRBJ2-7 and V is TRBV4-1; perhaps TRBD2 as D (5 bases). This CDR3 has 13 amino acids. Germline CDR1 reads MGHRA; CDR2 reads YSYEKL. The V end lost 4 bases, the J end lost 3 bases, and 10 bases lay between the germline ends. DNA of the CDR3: TGCGCCAGCAGCCTAGAAGAGGGCTACGAGCAGTACTTC. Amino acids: CASSLEEGYEQYF.

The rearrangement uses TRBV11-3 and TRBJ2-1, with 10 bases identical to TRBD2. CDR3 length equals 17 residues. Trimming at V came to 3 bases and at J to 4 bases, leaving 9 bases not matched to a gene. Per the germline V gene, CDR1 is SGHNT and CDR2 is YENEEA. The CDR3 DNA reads TGTGCCAGCAGCTTTCCCTCGGGTAGCGGGAGGTACAATGAGCAGTTCTTC. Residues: CASSFPSGSGRYNEQFF.

CDR3 protein: CASSLQGAHEQYF. As DNA, the CDR3 is TGTGCCAGCAGCTTACAGGGGGCTCACGAGCAGTACTTC. The chain combines TRBV13 with TRBJ2-7, with 8 bases identical to TRBD1. The ends lost 2 bases at V and 5 bases at J; junction bases unmatched: 2. Germline V gives CDR1 PRHDT, CDR2 FYEKMQ (reference sequence). CDR3 length equals 13 residues.

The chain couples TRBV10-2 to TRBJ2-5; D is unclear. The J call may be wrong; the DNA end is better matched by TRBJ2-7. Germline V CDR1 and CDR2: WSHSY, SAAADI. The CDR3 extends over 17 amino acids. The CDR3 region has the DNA TGCGCCAGCAGTGTTGGTTGGGCGGCAAGAACCTTCCACGAGCAGTACTTC. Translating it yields CASSVGWAARTFHEQYF.

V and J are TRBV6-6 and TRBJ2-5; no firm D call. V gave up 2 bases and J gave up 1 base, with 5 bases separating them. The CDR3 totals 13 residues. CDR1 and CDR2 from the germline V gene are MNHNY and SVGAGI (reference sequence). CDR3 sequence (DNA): TGTGCCAGCAGTTACGGGATCCAAGAGACCCAGTACTTC. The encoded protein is CASSYGIQETQYF.